The text below deals with one T cell receptor (beta chain). The target of this receptor is not known. The input lacks base qualities; no much larger clone sits a single base away. This record belongs to a study of response to subunit inactivated influenza vaccine (dated by TCRdb to 2017 to 2018). As for the study more broadly: Deep quantitative profiling of the T cell receptor repertoire was used in the study to follow responses to a trivalent subunit inactivated influenza vaccine.

The CDR3 covers 15 residues, taking in both the cysteine and the phenylalanine. CDR3 DNA is the only sequence kept; it has 45 bases, read in frame from the first base. CDR1 SGHTA and CDR2 FQGNSA were looked up in the germline V gene. After removal of 6 bases from V and 7 bases from J, the junction retains 7 bases not matched to a gene. Results and caveats for the whole study, not just this receptor: According to the authors, only a limited number of new T cells may be recruited by each seasonal influenza vaccination.

Preparation of the library involved RT-PCR. Sequencing instrument: Illumina HiSeq 2500. TCRdb itself trimmed the public reads at Q25 with fastp, ran MiXCR and retained productive beta chains. Each CDR3 protein appears once, grouped with its most common genes and DNA. In all, the sample holds approximately 680,000 distinct CDR3 sequences, and around 14% of those were seen once. The ten largest clones represent 11% of the sample. The source was PBMCs from blood, collected 11 to 12 days after vaccination. The chain was built from TRBV7-2 and TRBJ2-1; 12 nucleotides in the junction match TRBD2. The sequence came from a man over 45 who received an inactivated influenza vaccine. Donor details come from another sample of the same person, matched by shared clones. The DNA sequence reads TGTGCCAGCAGTAGACTAGCGGGAGTTTTAAATGAGCAGTTCTTC. Translated, this gives CASSRLAGVLNEQFF.